The 13 T cell receptor beta chains given below trace back to one sample, sequenced in a study of sequential checkpoint blockade in melanoma. Noted treatment: randomized to nivolumab then ipilimumab (arm A) or the reverse (arm B). Some clones are missing from TCRdb's copy, which holds only in-frame ones; the method was immunoSEQ multiplex PCR. Of more than 30,000 clones listed, approximately 86% are singletons. The source material was CD8+ T cells sorted from blood (inferred from file names), sampled from a patient given nivolumab and ipilimumab in sequence. Receptor source: a human donor with melanoma.

CDR3 protein: CASSGGASHSYEQYF. CDR3 nucleotides: TGTGCCAGCTCTGGAGGGGCCTCCCACTCCTACGAGCAGTACTTC. The chain combines TRBV6-6 with TRBJ2-7; weak D call: TRBD2 (6 bases). V was pared by 8 bases and J by 0 bases, with 17 bases between. This CDR3 is 15 amino acids long. Germline values: CDR1 MNHNY, CDR2 SVGAGI (reference sequence).

The chain carries TRBV9 and TRBJ2-7; the D gene is possibly TRBD2 (5 bases). Trimming took off 9 bases at V and 3 bases at J, with 10 bases between the two ends. From germline, CDR1 is SGDLS and CDR2 YYNGEE. The CDR3 runs to 11 residues. CDR3: CAIQGGYEQYF. Here the CDR3 DNA reads TGTGCCATCCAAGGAGGCTACGAGCAGTACTTC. Using reference TRBV9 and TRBJ2-7 for the parts outside the CDR3, the full variable domain is DSGVTQTPKHLITATGQRVTLRCSPRSGDLSVYWYQQSLDQGLQFLIQYYNGEERAKGNILERFSAQQFPDLHSELNLSSLELGDSALYFCAIQGGYEQYFGPGTRLTVT.

A few counts support this clone. A far more abundant clone sits one base away, making this likely a read error. The rearrangement joins TRBV4-3 to TRBJ1-5; 7 bases are shared with TRBD1. The germline CDR1 and CDR2 sequences are LGHNA and YSLEER. J lost 7 bases, V lost 3 bases, and 15 bases had no gene match. The CDR3 runs to 17 residues. The CDR3 loop is CASSHYRGGAYWQPQHF. Written as DNA, the CDR3 is TGCGCCAGCAGCCACTACCGAGGGGGCGCATATTGGCAGCCCCAGCATTTT.

V usage is TRBV6-6 and J usage is TRBJ2-7; TRBD2 agrees at 12 bases. The CDR3 contains 15 residues. V trimming: 5 bases; J trimming: 3 bases; junction bases outside the gene matches: 5. CDR1 and CDR2 (germline): MNHNY, SVGAGI (reference sequence). The CDR3 sequence: CASSPPSGGVYEQYF. In DNA form, the CDR3 reads TGTGCCAGCAGTCCCCCTAGCGGGGGGGTCTACGAGCAGTACTTC.

CDR3 DNA sequence: TGTGCCAGCAGCCCCGGTGAGGCCTACGAGCAGTACTTC. This sequence encodes CASSPGEAYEQYF. V usage is TRBV27 and J usage is TRBJ2-7, with D unresolved. This CDR3 spans 13 amino acids. The germline V gene has CDR1 MNHEY and CDR2 SMNVEV (reference sequence). V was trimmed by 6 bases and J by 2 bases, leaving 11 bases between them.

The chain is built from TRBV6-5 and TRBJ2-1; D might be TRBD2 (6 bases). The CDR3 spans 15 residues. Trimming took off 0 bases at V and 8 bases at J, with 14 bases between the two ends. Germline CDR1 is MNHEY and CDR2 is SVGAGI. Here the CDR3 reads CASSYSGGIAHEQFF. CDR3 in DNA: TGTGCCAGCAGTTACTCCGGCGGGATCGCTCATGAGCAGTTCTTC.

Sample share makes this clone medium-sized. The chain combines TRBV2 with TRBJ1-4; D is unresolved. Germline CDR1 and CDR2: SNHLY and FYNNEI. This CDR3 contains 14 residues. V was trimmed by 10 bases and J by 8 bases, leaving 20 bases between them. CDR3 DNA: TGTGCCACCTCGAGGATAAACGGCGGGGAAAAACTGTTTTTT. Translating it yields CATSRINGGEKLFF. Full variable domain (outside the CDR3, taken from reference TRBV2 and TRBJ1-4): EPEVTQTPSHQVTQMGQEVILRCVPISNHLYFYWYRQILGQKVEFLVSFYNNEISEKSEIFDDQFSVERPDGSNFTLKIRSTKLEDSAMYFCATSRINGGEKLFFGSGTQLSVL.

This clone was found once. The chain recombines TRBV28 with TRBJ2-7; D might be TRBD2 (5 bases). The CDR3 has 13 amino acids. Germline V CDR1 and CDR2: MDHEN, SYDVKM. The V gene lost 11 bases and the J gene lost 2 bases, with 16 bases spanning the gap. CDR3 in DNA: TGTGCCCTTTCCGGGAACCAGGCCTACGAGCAGTACTTC. Translating it yields CALSGNQAYEQYF. The full variable domain, in which reference TRBV28 and TRBJ2-7 provide the parts outside the CDR3, is DVKVTQSSRYLVKRTGEKVFLECVQDMDHENMFWYRQDPGLGLRLIYFSYDVKMKEKGDIPEGYSVSREKKERFSLILESASTNQTSMYLCALSGNQAYEQYFGPGTRLTVT.

In this sample, this clone turned up once. The chain links TRBV28 to TRBJ2-7; maybe TRBD1 (6 bases). The germline CDR1 and CDR2 sequences are MDHEN and SYDVKM. CDR3 length equals 18 residues. V was cut by 3 bases and J by 4 bases, with 25 bases left in between. The CDR3 spells CASSFPTGFRGSLYEQYF. CDR3 in DNA: TGTGCCAGCAGTTTTCCCACAGGGTTCCGGGGTTCATTATACGAGCAGTACTTC.

The CDR3 DNA sequence: TGTGCCAGTAGTACAACCCGGGACAGGAGGGAAGCTTTCTTT. Protein: CASSTTRDRREAFF. This chain joins TRBV19 and TRBJ1-1, with TRBD1 identical over 8 bases. Germline CDR1 and CDR2: LNHDA and SQIVND (reference sequence). This CDR3 is built from 14 residues. The trim removed 4 bases at V and 8 bases at J, leaving 9 bases unmatched.

This sequence joins TRBV5-6 and TRBJ1-2; tentative D call: TRBD1 (5 bases). This CDR3 contains 16 residues. V was shortened by 0 bases and J by 4 bases, with 16 bases between the two germline ends. Germline loops: CDR1 SGHDT, CDR2 YYEEEE. The CDR3 loop is CASSLDPGGVVYGYTF. For the CDR3, the DNA is TGTGCCAGCAGCTTGGATCCCGGGGGGGTGGTCTATGGCTACACCTTC.

V usage is TRBV7-9 and J usage is TRBJ1-1; D is unclear. The CDR3 spans 16 residues. Per the germline V gene, CDR1 is SEHNR and CDR2 is FQNEAQ (reference sequence). V lost 6 bases and J lost 0, with 17 bases in between. The CDR3 DNA sequence: TGTGCCAGCAGAGGCCCTGGCGGTAATTTGAACACTGAAGCTTTCTTT. Translated, it gives CASRGPGGNLNTEAFF.

V is TRBV6-1 and J is TRBJ1-1, with 7 bases matching TRBD1. Germline V gene data show CDR1 as MNHNS and CDR2 as SASEGT. The CDR3 has 15 residues. The V segment lost 3 bases and the J segment 3 bases; nucleotides outside the gene matches: 7. The CDR3 sequence is CASSEPGQRYTEAFF. The CDR3, as DNA: TGTGCCAGCAGTGAGCCGGGACAGAGGTACACTGAAGCTTTCTTT.